The clone carrying this TCR beta chain was counted only a few times. Its specificity is unknown. TCRdb re-derived calls from the 5' RACE reads in MiXCR, one entry per CDR3 protein. The sample holds 550,000 or so distinct CDR3 sequences, under 25% seen once. Trimming took off 2 bases at V and 6 bases at J, with 13 bases between the two ends. The CDR3 is 14 residues long. These data come from a study of T cells after yellow fever vaccination. Study information: Each low-cell-number fraction was prepared by means of SMART-Seq v4 Ultra Low Input. Broader study findings: From the bulk population, abundant clonotypes could contaminate and appear within FACS-sorted repertoires.

The chain employs TRBV12-3 or TRBV12-4 and TRBJ1-1, with D perhaps matching TRBD1 (5 bases). This receptor was identified in a man younger than 40 who received the YFV17D yellow fever vaccine. Sequencing used PBMCs, obtained 15 days after the yellow fever booster vaccination. The CDR3 DNA follows: TGTGCCAGCAGTTTATCGGGGCGGTCGGCTGAAGCTTTCTTT. Its translation is CASSLSGRSAEAFF.